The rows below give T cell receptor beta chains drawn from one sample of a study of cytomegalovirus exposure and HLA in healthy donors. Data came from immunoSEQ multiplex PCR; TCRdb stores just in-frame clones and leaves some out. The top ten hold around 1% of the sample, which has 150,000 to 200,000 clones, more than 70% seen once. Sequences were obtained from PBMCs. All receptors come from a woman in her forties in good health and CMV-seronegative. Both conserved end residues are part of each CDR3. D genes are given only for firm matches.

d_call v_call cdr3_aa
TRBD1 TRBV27 CASSPRGLASNQPQHF
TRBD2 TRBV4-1 CASSQEPGTSGRVTGELFF
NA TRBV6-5 CASRSRNNEQFF
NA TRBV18 CASSPRGGTKETQYF
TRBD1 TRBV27 CASRGGTGSNQPQHF
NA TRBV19 CASSKNQGTTNEKLFF
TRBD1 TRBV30 CAWRNRGAHEQYF
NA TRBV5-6 CASSLVGGQGIIGQETQYF
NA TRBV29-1 CSVVRGEAFF
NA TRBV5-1 CASSLGGTLTPLGQFF
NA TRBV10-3 CGAGSNYGYTF
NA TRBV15 CATSRDVASVSNEQFF
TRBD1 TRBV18 CASSPGQGNTEAFF
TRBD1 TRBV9 CASSVESHRGETQYF
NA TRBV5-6 CASSLGAGNQPQHF
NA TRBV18 CASSPSGDTGELFF